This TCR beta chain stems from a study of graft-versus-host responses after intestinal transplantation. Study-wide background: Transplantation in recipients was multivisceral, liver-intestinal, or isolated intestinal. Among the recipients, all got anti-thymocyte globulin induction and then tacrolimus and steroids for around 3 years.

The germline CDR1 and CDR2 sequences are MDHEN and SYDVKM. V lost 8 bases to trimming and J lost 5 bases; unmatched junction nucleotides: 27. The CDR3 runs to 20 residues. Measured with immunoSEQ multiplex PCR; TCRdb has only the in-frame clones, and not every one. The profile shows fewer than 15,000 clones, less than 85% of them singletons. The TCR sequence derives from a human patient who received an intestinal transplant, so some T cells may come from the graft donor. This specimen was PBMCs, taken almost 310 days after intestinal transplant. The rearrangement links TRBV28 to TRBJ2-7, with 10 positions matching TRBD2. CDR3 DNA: TGTGCCAGCTCGAGTTTAAGTGCGTCTAGCGGGAGTTTCGGTCTCGACGAGCAGTACTTC. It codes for CASSSLSASSGSFGLDEQYF.